This entry is about one T cell receptor beta chain. The antigen is not known. This record comes from a study of T and B cells in COVID-19 patients. Study outcomes and limitations: Blood from mildly ill patients while symptomatic, and early samples from severe cases, were scarce.

Each TRB amplification used roughly 240-550 ng of genomic DNA from blood. Multiplex PCR with BIOMED2 TRB-A/B primer pools amplified TRB rearrangements. TCRdb analysed the multiplex PCR reads with MiXCR anew, one entry per CDR3 protein. The sample records 5,500 to 8,000 distinct CDR3 sequences, 30% to 35% being singletons. Trimming took 2 bases from V and 5 from J, leaving 9 bases between them. The length of the CDR3 is 13 residues. This receptor was obtained from a human donor with active COVID-19. The rearrangement links TRBV12-3 or TRBV12-4 to TRBJ1-1; D perhaps matches TRBD1 (5 bases). Sequencing used blood. The CDR3 DNA reads TGTGCCAGCAGTTTATCTGGGGGGACTGAAGCTTTCTTT. Its protein product is CASSLSGGTEAFF.